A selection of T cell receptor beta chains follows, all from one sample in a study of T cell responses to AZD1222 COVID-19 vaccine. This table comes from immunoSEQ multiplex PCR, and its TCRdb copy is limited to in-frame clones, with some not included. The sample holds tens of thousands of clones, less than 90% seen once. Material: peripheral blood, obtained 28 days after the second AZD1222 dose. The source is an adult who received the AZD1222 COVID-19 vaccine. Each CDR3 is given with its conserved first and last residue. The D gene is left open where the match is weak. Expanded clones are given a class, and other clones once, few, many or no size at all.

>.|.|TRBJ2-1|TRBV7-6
CASTWDEYNEQFF
TGTGCCAGCACCTGGGACGAGTACAATGAGCAGTTCTTC
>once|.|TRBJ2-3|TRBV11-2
CASSLQGTDTQYF
TGTGCCAGCAGCTTACAGGGCACAGATACGCAGTATTTT
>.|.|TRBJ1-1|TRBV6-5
CASQVTWNTEAFF
TGTGCCAGCCAGGTCACTTGGAACACTGAAGCTTTCTTT
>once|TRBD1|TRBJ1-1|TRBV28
CASSPGGWTEAFF
TGTGCCAGCAGTCCAGGGGGCTGGACTGAAGCTTTCTTT
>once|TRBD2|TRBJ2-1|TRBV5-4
CASSLMGLAGNEQFF
TGTGCCAGCAGCTTGATGGGACTAGCAGGTAATGAGCAGTTCTTC
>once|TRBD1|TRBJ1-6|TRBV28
CASSLGQWRTSPLHF
TGTGCCAGCAGTTTGGGACAGTGGAGAACTTCACCCCTCCACTTT
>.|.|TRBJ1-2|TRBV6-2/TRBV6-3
CASSYPVASFYGYTF
TGTGCCAGCAGTTACCCCGTGGCGAGCTTCTATGGCTACACCTTC
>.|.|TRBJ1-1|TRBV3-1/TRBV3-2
CASSQGGYAFF
TGTGCCAGCAGCCAAGGGGGATATGCTTTCTTT
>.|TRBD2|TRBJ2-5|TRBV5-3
CARSFKRGGPWETQYF
TGTGCCAGAAGTTTCAAGCGCGGGGGGCCGTGGGAGACCCAGTACTTC
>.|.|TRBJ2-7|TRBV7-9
CASSLARYGSREQYF
TGTGCCAGCAGCTTAGCTCGATATGGGTCCCGCGAGCAGTACTTC
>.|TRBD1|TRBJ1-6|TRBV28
CASSLYRGDTYNSPLHF
TGTGCCAGCAGTTTATACAGGGGGGACACCTATAATTCACCCCTCCACTTT
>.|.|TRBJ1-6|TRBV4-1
CASSQATGPLHF
TGCGCCAGCAGCCAAGCAACCGGACCCCTCCACTTT
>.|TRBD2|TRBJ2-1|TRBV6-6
CASSPPRREQYNEQFF
TGTGCCAGCAGCCCCCCAAGGCGGGAGCAATACAATGAGCAGTTCTTC
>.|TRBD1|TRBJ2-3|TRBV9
CASSAQTGIGPDTQYF
TGTGCCAGCAGCGCCCAGACAGGGATCGGTCCAGATACGCAGTATTTT
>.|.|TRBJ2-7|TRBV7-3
CASSVTAQVEQYF
TGTGCCAGCAGCGTAACAGCACAGGTCGAGCAGTACTTC
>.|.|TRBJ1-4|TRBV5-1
CASRIGTLNEKLFF
TGCGCCAGCAGGATAGGGACCCTAAATGAAAAACTGTTTTTT
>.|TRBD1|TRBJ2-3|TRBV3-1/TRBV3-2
CASSHMTGGADTQYF
TGTGCCAGCAGCCATATGACAGGGGGCGCAGATACGCAGTATTTT
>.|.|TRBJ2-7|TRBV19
CASSTGSLYEQYF
TGTGCCAGTAGTACAGGATCCCTATACGAGCAGTACTTC
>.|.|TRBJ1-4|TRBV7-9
CASSPGYPFATNEKLFF
TGTGCCAGCAGCCCTGGCTACCCGTTTGCAACTAATGAAAAACTGTTTTTT
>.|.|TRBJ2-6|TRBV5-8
CASSLLRIRGTGANVLTF
TGTGCCAGCAGCTTGTTAAGGATTAGGGGGACTGGGGCCAACGTCCTGACTTTC
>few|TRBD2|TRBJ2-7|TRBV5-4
CASSSPLGGGATYEQYF
TGTGCCAGCAGCTCCCCTCTGGGCGGGGGGGCCACCTACGAGCAGTACTTC
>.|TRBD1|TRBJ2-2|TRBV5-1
CASSVGTGAGELFF
TGCGCCAGCAGCGTCGGGACAGGGGCCGGGGAGCTGTTTTTT
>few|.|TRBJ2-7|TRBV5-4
CASSLSEVSEQYF
TGTGCCAGCAGCTTGTCCGAGGTCTCCGAGCAGTACTTC
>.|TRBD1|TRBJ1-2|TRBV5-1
CASSLDRGYGYTF
TGCGCCAGCAGCTTAGACAGGGGGTATGGCTACACCTTC
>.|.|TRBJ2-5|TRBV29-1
CSVAGAGETQYF
TGCAGCGTTGCAGGGGCAGGGGAGACCCAGTACTTC
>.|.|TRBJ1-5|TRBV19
CASSISGEGNQPQHF
TGTGCCAGTAGTATTAGTGGGGAGGGCAATCAGCCCCAGCATTTT
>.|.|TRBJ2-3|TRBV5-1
CASSIGPWGSTDTQYF
TGCGCCAGCAGCATCGGGCCATGGGGGAGCACAGATACGCAGTATTTT
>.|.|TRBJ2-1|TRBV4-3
CASSQERSYGLNEQFF
TGCGCCAGCAGCCAAGAAAGGAGTTACGGCCTGAACGAGCAGTTCTTC
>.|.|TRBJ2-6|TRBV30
CAWSPSGVGANVLTF
TGTGCCTGGAGTCCTTCGGGGGTCGGGGCCAACGTCCTGACTTTC
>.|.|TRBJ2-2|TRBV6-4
CASSPTETGELFF
TGTGCCAGCAGTCCCACAGAAACCGGGGAGCTGTTTTTT
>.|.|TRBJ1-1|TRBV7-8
CASSPLPTEAFF
TGTGCCAGCAGCCCTCTCCCCACTGAAGCTTTCTTT
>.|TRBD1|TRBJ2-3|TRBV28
CASSPLTGGLDTQYF
TGTGCCAGCAGTCCTCTGACAGGGGGCCTAGATACGCAGTATTTT
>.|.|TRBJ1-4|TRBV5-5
CASTRGGQDEKLFF
TGTGCCAGCACCCGAGGGGGGCAGGACGAAAAACTGTTTTTT
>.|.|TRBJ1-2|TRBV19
CASNSWAAPGAFYGYTF
TGTGCCAGTAACTCCTGGGCCGCCCCGGGGGCCTTCTATGGCTACACCTTC
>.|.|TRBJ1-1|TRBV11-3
CASSLGLGGRTEAFF
TGTGCCAGCAGCTTAGGTCTCGGGGGTCGGACTGAAGCTTTCTTT
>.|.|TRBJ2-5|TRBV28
CASSFGPGPPGYF
TGTGCCAGCAGTTTCGGTCCGGGGCCCCCCGGGTACTTC
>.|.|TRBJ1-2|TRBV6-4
CASSLGLTNYGYTF
TGTGCCAGCAGTTTAGGACTAACTAACTATGGCTACACCTTC
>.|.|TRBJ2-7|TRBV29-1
CSVVLSRVSYEQYF
TGCAGCGTTGTACTTTCCAGGGTCAGCTACGAGCAGTACTTC
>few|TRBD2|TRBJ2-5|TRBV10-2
CASSEPSSGKETQYF
TGCGCCAGCAGTGAGCCGTCTAGCGGTAAGGAGACCCAGTACTTC
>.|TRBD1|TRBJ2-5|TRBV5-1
CASSSSGGGETQYF
TGCGCCAGCAGCTCCTCAGGGGGCGGCGAGACCCAGTACTTC
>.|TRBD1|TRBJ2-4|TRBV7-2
CASSAIGTGKNIQYF
TGTGCCAGCAGCGCAATAGGGACAGGGAAAAACATTCAGTACTTC
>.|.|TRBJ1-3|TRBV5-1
CASSYDLQGNTIYF
TGCGCCAGCAGCTATGATTTACAGGGAAACACCATATATTTT